The 17 T cell receptor beta chains listed next were all sequenced from one sample in a study of regulatory T cells in long-lasting Graves disease. Through Arm-PCR of CDR3 regions and iRepertoire HTBI primers, TCR beta libraries were built. TCRdb processed the multiplex PCR reads anew with MiXCR; each CDR3 protein has one entry. The sample lists about 470,000 distinct CDR3 sequences, roughly 21% occurring once. Time point specified: persistent/refractory GD, antithyroid drugs over 5 years with positive TRAb. Scientists built the TCR library using RNA that was extracted from PBMCs. The material sequenced was peripheral blood mononuclear cells (PBMCs), taken when the disease was refractory, from a patient treated with antithyroid drugs. These TCRs come from a female donor with Graves disease.

This clonotype has more than one count but fewer than ten. The V and J genes are TRBV3-1 and TRBJ2-2; a possible D gene is TRBD1 (6 bases). There are 16 residues in the CDR3. The germline V and J ends were trimmed by 1 base and 6 bases, with 15 bases remaining between them. CDR1 and CDR2 from the germline V gene are LGHDT and YNNKEL (reference sequence). This CDR3 is CASSQVDTGSAGELFF. For the CDR3, the DNA is TGTGCCAGCAGCCAAGTGGACACAGGGAGCGCCGGGGAGCTGTTTTTT. The full variable domain, rest sourced from reference TRBV3-1 and TRBJ2-2, is DTAVSQTPKYLVTQMGNDKSIKCEQNLGHDTMYWYKQDSKKFLKIMFSYNNKELIINETVPNRFSPKSPDKAHLNLHINSLELGDSAVYFCASSQVDTGSAGELFFGEGSRLTVL.

This chain joins TRBV7-2 and TRBJ2-5, with 9 bases fitting TRBD1. The J call may not be correct, given that the DNA end is closer to TRBJ2-1. CDR1 is SGHTA, CDR2 FQGNSA, per germline. The CDR3 has 14 residues. The CDR3, as DNA: TGTGCCAGCAGTCCCGGGACAGGGAAAAATGAGCAGTTCTTC. As protein: CASSPGTGKNEQFF.

This clonotype was recorded a few times. The chain links TRBV5-5 to TRBJ2-5; TRBD1 aligns across 8 bases. Germline trimming cut 4 bases from V and 4 bases from J; bases unmatched to any gene: 9. Per germline, CDR1 SGHKS and CDR2 YYEKEE (reference sequence). The CDR3 is made up of 15 amino acids. For the CDR3, the DNA is TGTGCCAGCAGCCCGAGTACAGGGGGTCCAGAGACCCAGTACTTC. As protein: CASSPSTGGPETQYF. Variable domain in full (rest from reference TRBV5-5 and TRBJ2-5): DAGVTQSPTHLIKTRGQQVTLRCSPISGHKSVSWYQQVLGQGPQFIFQYYEKEERGRGNFPDRFSARQFPNYSSELNVNALLLGDSALYLCASSPSTGGPETQYFGPGTRLLVL.

J is TRBJ2-1 and V is TRBV7-2; 7 bases are a match to TRBD2. Germline-derived CDR1 and CDR2 are SGHTA and FQGNSA. With V trimmed by 0 bases and J by 5 bases, 4 bases remained unmatched. The CDR3 covers 15 residues. CDR3 in DNA: TGTGCCAGCAGCTTAGCCAGCGGGAACAACAATGAGCAGTTCTTC. Its translation: CASSLASGNNNEQFF.

The rearrangement links TRBV12-3 or TRBV12-4 to TRBJ1-1; no clear D. There are 14 residues in the CDR3. Trimming pared 6 bases from V and 0 bases from J, leaving 11 bases between. In nucleotides, the CDR3 is TGTGCCAGCAGCCGGAGGGAGGTGAACACTGAAGCTTTCTTT. As protein: CASSRREVNTEAFF.

This clonotype was seen at least ten times. The gene calls are TRBV2 and TRBJ1-1; D might be TRBD1 (5 bases). V shed 3 bases and J shed 2 bases, with 16 bases lying between them. The CDR3 totals 16 residues. The germline V gene has CDR1 SNHLY and CDR2 FYNNEI. CDR3 sequence: CASSDPHRDGNTEAFF. The CDR3 bases are TGTGCCAGCAGTGACCCCCACCGGGACGGTAACACTGAAGCTTTCTTT.

This clonotype was detected many times. The rearrangement uses TRBV20-1 and TRBJ2-5, with a tentative D call TRBD1 (6 bases). Looked up from germline, CDR1 is DFQATT and CDR2 is SNEGSKA (reference sequence). V shed 4 bases and J shed 2 bases, with 11 bases lying between them. The CDR3 consists of 13 residues. As DNA, the CDR3 is TGCAGTGCTATCGGACAGTATCAAGAGACCCAGTACTTC. As protein: CSAIGQYQETQYF.

The V gene is TRBV12-3 or TRBV12-4, the J gene TRBJ2-3; D remains unclear. V shed 3 bases and J shed 0 bases, with 10 bases lying between them. CDR3 length: 15 amino acids. The CDR3 reads CASSLSDVSTDTQYF. The DNA of the CDR3 is TGTGCCAGCAGTTTGTCGGATGTCAGCACAGATACGCAGTATTTT.

This clonotype has at least ten counts. CDR3 sequence: CASSLALAGGPQTQYF. CDR3 bases: TGTGCCAGCAGCTTAGCACTAGCGGGAGGGCCCCAGACCCAGTACTTC. This sequence joins TRBV7-2 and TRBJ2-5; TRBD2 matches 13 bases. The CDR3 has 16 amino acids. CDR1 is SGHTA and CDR2 is FQGNSA in the germline V gene. V was pared by 0 bases and J by 6 bases, with 4 bases of the junction left unmatched.

The rearrangement joins TRBV20-1 to TRBJ2-3, with 9 nucleotides matching TRBD2. The CDR3 loop spans 14 amino acids. Germline V gene data show CDR1 as DFQATT and CDR2 as SNEGSKA (reference sequence). V shed 6 bases, J shed 0 bases, and the junction held 4 bases outside the gene matches. The CDR3 nucleotides read TGCAGTGCAATCAGCGGGGGGAGCACAGATACGCAGTATTTT. Its translation is CSAISGGSTDTQYF.

This chain links TRBV5-1 with TRBJ2-3; 14 bases line up with TRBD2. The CDR3 totals 15 residues. The V gene end was trimmed by 4 bases and the J gene end by 3 bases; junction bases not matched to a gene: 1. CDR1 and CDR2 from the germline V gene are SGHRS and YFSETQ. For the CDR3, the DNA is TGCGCCAGCAGCAGACTAGCGGGGGGGACAGATACGCAGTATTTT. It encodes CASSRLAGGTDTQYF.

This clonotype was seen many times. A read error is possible here, since a much larger clone lies one base away. V usage is TRBV28 and J usage is TRBJ2-5; D is possibly TRBD1 or TRBD2 (7 bases each). Germline V gene lookup returns CDR1 MDHEN and CDR2 SYDVKM. The CDR3 is 14 amino acids. The CDR3 spells CARGGDSDQEAQYF. The CDR3 DNA follows: TGTGCCAGAGGGGGGGACAGTGACCAAGAGGCCCAGTACTTC.

The chain couples TRBV13 to TRBJ2-7; D is ambiguous. There are 15 residues in the CDR3. V was trimmed by 3 bases and J by 3 bases, leaving 15 bases between them. From germline, CDR1 is PRHDT and CDR2 FYEKMQ (reference sequence). In DNA form, the CDR3 reads TGTGCCAGCAGCTTGCGAGTGTATAGCAGCTACGAGCAGTACTTC. It encodes CASSLRVYSSYEQYF.

In this sample, this clonotype turned up a few times. J is TRBJ2-6 and V is TRBV3-1; no clear D. Germline V lookup: CDR1 LGHDT, CDR2 YNNKEL (reference sequence). The CDR3 is 15 residues long. V lost 4 bases to trimming and J lost 1 base, with 8 bases between them. CDR3 DNA sequence: TGTGCCAGCAGCCCCTTAAATTCTGGGGCCAACGTCCTGACTTTC. It is translated as CASSPLNSGANVLTF.

This clonotype occurred many times. The chain joins TRBV28 to TRBJ2-5; a weak D match, TRBD1 (5 bases). The V end was cut by 4 bases, the J end by 1 base, with 10 bases between. CDR1 MDHEN and CDR2 SYDVKM come from the germline V gene. The CDR3 runs to 14 residues. CDR3 residues: CASSSRQIQETQYF. CDR3 bases: TGTGCCAGCAGTTCCCGACAGATCCAAGAGACCCAGTACTTC. Using reference TRBV28 and TRBJ2-5 for the parts outside the CDR3, the full variable domain is DVKVTQSSRYLVKRTGEKVFLECVQDMDHENMFWYRQDPGLGLRLIYFSYDVKMKEKGDIPEGYSVSREKKERFSLILESASTNQTSMYLCASSSRQIQETQYFGPGTRLLVL.

This clonotype came up many times. The chain links TRBV6-5 to TRBJ2-7; unclear D gene. CDR1 is MNHEY, CDR2 SVGAGI, per germline. The CDR3 sequence is 15 residues long. V was pared by 2 bases and J by 4 bases, with 15 bases between. CDR3 sequence reads: CASSYRLVSWYEQYF. The CDR3 region has the DNA TGTGCCAGCAGTTACCGCCTGGTCTCCTGGTACGAGCAGTACTTC.

This clonotype was observed a few times. V and J are TRBV6-1 and TRBJ2-2; TRBD2 aligns across 14 bases. The germline V gene encodes CDR1 MNHNS and CDR2 SASEGT. The length of the CDR3 is 16 residues. Trimming removed 6 bases from V and 1 base from J; junction bases left unmatched: 1. CDR3: CASRGTSGGNTGELFF. For the CDR3, the DNA is TGTGCCAGCAGGGGGACTAGCGGGGGGAACACCGGGGAGCTGTTTTTT.